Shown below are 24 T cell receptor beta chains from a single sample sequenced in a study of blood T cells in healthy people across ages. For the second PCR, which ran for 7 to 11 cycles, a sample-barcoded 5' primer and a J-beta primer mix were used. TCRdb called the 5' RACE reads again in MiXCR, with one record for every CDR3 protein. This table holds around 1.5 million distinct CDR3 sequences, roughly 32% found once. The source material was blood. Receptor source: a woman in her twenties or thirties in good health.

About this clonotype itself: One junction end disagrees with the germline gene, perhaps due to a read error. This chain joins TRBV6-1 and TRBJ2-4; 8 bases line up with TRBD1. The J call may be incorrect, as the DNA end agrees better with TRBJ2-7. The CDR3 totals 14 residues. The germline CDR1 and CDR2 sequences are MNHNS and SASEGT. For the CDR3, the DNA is TGTACCAGCAGTGAAGACAGGGGTACGTACGAGCAGTACTTC. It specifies CTSSEDRGTYEQYF.

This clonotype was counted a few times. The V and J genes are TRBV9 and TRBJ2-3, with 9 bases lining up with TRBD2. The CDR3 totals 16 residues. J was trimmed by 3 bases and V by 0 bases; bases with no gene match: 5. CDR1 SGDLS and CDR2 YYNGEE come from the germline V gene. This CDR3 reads CASSVGGSGGTDTQYF. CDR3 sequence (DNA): TGTGCCAGCAGCGTAGGTGGTAGCGGGGGAACAGATACGCAGTATTTT.

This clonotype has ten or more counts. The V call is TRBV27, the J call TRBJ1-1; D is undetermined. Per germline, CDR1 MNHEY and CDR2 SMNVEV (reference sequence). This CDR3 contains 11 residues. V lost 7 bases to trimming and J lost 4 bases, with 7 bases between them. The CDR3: CASTRGTEAFF. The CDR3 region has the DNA TGTGCCAGCACGAGAGGCACTGAAGCTTTCTTT.

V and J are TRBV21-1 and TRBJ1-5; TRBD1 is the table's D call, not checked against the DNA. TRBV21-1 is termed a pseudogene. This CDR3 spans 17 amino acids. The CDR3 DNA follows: TGTGCCAGCAGCCCACCTTTGGGACAGGGGTTGGGCCAGCCCCAGCATTTT. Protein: CASSPPLGQGLGQPQHF.

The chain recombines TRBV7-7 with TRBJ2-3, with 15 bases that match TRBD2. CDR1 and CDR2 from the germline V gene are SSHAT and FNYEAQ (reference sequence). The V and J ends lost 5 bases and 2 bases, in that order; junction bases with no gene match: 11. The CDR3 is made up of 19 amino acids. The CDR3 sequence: CASSTGLAGGRVSTDTQYF. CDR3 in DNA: TGTGCCAGCAGCACTGGACTAGCGGGGGGGCGTGTATCCACAGATACGCAGTATTTT.

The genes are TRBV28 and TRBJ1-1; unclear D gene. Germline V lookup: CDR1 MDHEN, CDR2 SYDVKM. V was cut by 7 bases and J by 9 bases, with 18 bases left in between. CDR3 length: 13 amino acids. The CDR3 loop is CASTIYSPGKAFF. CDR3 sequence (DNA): TGTGCCAGCACCATTTATAGTCCGGGAAAAGCTTTCTTT.

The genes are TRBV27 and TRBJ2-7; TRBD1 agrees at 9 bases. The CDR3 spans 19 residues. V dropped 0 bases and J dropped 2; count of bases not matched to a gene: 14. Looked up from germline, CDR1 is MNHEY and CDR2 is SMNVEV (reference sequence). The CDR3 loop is CASSLSWTGAKGAPYEQYF. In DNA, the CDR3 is TGTGCCAGCAGTTTATCCTGGACAGGGGCCAAGGGAGCTCCCTACGAGCAGTACTTC.

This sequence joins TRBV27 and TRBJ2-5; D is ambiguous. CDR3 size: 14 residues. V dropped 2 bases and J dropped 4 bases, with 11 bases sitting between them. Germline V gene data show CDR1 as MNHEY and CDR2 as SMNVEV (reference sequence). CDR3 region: CASSLTVSGETQYF. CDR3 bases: TGTGCCAGCAGTTTAACAGTCTCGGGAGAGACCCAGTACTTC.

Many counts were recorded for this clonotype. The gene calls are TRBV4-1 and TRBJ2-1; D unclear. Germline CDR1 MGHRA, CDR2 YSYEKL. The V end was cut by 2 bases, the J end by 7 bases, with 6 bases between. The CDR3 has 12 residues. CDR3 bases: TGCGCCAGCAGCCAAACTGCTAATGAGCAGTTCTTC. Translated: CASSQTANEQFF.

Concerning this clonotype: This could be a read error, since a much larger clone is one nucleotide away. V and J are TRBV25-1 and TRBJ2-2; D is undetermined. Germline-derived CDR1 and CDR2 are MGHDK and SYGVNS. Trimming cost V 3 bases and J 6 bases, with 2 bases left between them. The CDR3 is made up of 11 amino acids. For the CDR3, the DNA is TGTGCCAGCAGTGACTCCGGGGAGCTGTTTTTT. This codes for CASSDSGELFF.

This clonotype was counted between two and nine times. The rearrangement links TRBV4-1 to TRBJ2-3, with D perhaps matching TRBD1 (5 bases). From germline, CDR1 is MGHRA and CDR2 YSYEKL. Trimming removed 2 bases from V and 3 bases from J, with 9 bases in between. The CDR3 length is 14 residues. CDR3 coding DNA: TGCGCCAGCAGCCAAACCCAGGGTACAGATACGCAGTATTTT. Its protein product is CASSQTQGTDTQYF.

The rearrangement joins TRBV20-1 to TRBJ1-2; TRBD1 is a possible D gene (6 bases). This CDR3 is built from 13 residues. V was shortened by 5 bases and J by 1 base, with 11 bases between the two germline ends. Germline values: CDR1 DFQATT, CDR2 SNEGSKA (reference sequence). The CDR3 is CSAVNRDNYGYTF. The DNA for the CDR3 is TGCAGTGCTGTTAACAGGGATAACTATGGCTACACCTTC.

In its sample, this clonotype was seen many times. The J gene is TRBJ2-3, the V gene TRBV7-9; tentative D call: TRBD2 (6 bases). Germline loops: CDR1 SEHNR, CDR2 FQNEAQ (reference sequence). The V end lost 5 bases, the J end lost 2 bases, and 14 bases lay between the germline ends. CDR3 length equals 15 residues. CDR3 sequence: CASSPRGGPTDTQYF. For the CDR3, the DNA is TGTGCCAGCAGCCCCCGGGGAGGCCCCACAGATACGCAGTATTTT.

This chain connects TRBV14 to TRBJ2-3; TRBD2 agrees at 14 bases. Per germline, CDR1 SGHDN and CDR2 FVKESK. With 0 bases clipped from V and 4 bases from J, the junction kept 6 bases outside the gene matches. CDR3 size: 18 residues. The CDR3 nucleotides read TGTGCCAGCAGCCAAGATCGGGGACTAGCGGGAGTGGCAGATACGCAGTATTTT. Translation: CASSQDRGLAGVADTQYF.

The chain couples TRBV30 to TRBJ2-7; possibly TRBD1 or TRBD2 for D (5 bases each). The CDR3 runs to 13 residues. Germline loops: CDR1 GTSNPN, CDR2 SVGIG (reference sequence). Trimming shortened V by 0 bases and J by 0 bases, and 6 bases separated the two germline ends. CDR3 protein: CAWSVGPSYEQYF. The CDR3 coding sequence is TGTGCCTGGAGTGTGGGACCCTCCTACGAGCAGTACTTC.

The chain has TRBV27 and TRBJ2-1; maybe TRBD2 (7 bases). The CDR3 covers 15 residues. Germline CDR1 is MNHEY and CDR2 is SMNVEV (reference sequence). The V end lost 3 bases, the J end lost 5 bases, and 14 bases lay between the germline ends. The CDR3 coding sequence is TGTGCCAGCAGTTTCTGGACGGGGGGCGACAATGAGCAGTTCTTC. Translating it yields CASSFWTGGDNEQFF.

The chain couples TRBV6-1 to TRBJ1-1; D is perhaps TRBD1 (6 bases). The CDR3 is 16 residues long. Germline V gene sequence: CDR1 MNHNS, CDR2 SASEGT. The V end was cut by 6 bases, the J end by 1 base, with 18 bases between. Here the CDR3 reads CASRDLPDRPNTEAFF. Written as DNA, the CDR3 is TGTGCCAGCAGGGATCTACCGGACAGACCGAACACTGAAGCTTTCTTT.

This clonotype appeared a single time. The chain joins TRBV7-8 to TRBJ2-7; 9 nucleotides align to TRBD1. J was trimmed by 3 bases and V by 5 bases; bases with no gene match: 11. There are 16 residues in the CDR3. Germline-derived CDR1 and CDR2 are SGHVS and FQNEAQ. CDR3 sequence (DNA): TGTGCCAGCAGCATATCTACCGGGACAGGGTACTACGAGCAGTACTTC. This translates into CASSISTGTGYYEQYF.

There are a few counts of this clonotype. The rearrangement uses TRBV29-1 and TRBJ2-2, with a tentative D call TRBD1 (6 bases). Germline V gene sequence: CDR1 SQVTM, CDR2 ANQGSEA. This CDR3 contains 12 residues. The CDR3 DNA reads TGCACTGCGACAGGGAACACCGGGGAGCTGTTTTTT. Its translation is CTATGNTGELFF.

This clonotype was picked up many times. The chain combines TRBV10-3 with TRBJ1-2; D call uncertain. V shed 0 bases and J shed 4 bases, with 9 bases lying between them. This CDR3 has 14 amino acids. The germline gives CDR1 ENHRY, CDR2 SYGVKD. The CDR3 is CAISESAGTYGYTF. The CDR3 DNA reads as TGTGCCATCAGTGAGTCGGCAGGCACCTATGGCTACACCTTC.

DNA of the CDR3: TGTGCCAGCAGCTCTGGGGGCCAGTATTCCGGGGAGCTGTTTTTT. This gives the protein CASSSGGQYSGELFF. The rearrangement links TRBV5-8 to TRBJ2-2; possibly TRBD1 for D (6 bases). Trimming pared 3 bases from V and 6 bases from J, leaving 15 bases between. Germline-derived CDR1 and CDR2 are SGHTS and YDEGEE. The CDR3 covers 15 residues.

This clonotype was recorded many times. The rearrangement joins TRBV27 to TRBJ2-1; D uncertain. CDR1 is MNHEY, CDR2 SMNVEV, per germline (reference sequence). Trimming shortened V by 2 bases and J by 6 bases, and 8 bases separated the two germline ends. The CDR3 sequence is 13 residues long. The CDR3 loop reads CASSLATSNEQFF. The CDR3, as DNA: TGTGCCAGCAGTTTAGCCACCAGCAATGAGCAGTTCTTC.

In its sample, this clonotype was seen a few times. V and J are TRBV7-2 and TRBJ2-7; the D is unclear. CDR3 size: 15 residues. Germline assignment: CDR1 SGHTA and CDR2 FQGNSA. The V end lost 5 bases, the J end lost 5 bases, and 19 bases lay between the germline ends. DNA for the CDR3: TGTGCCAGCAGCCCCAACAAGTGGGCCCAAGACGAGCAGTACTTC. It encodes CASSPNKWAQDEQYF.

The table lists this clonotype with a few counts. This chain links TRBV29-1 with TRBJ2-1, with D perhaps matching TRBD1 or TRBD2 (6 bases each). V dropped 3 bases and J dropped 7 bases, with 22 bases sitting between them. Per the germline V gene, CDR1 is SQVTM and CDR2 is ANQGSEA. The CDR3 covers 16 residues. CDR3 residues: CSVEGGLGGTTNEQFF. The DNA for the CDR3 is TGCAGCGTTGAGGGGGGACTCGGGGGCACTACAAATGAGCAGTTCTTC.